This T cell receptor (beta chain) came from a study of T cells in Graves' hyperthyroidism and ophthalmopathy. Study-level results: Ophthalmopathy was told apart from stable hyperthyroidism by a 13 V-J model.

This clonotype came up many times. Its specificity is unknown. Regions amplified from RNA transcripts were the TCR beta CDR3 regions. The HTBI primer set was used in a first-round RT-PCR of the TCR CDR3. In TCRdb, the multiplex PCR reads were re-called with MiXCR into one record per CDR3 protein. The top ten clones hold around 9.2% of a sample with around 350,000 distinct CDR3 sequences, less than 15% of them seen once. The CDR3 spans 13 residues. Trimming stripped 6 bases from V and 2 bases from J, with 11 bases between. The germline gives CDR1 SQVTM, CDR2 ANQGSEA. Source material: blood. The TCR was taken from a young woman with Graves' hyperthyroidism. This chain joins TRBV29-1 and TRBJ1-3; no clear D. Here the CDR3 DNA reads TGCAGCGTCCGGGTCCCTGCTGGAAACACCATATATTTT. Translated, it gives CSVRVPAGNTIYF.